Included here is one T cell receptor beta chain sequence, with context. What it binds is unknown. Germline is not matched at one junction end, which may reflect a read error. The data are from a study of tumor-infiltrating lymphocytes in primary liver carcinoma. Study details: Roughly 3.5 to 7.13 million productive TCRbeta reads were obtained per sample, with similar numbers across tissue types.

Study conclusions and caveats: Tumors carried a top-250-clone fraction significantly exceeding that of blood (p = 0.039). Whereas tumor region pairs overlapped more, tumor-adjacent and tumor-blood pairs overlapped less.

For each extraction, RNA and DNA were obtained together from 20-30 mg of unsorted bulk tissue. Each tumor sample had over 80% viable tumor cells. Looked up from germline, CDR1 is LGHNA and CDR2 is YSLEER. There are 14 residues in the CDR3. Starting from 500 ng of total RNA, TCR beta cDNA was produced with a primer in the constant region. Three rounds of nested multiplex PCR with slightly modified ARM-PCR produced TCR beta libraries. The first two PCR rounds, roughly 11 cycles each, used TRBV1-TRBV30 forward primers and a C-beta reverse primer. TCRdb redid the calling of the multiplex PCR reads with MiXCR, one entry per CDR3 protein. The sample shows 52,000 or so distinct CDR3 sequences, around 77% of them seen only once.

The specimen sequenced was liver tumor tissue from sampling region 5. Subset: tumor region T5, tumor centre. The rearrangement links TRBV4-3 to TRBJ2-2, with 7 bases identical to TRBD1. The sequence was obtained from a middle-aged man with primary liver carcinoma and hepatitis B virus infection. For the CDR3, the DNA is TGCGCCGGCAGCCAAGTAGGGGGCACCGGGGAGCCGTTTTTT. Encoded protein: CAGSQVGGTGEPFF.